The 32 T cell receptor beta chains below were found in one sample sequenced in a study of T cell repertoires in cytomegalovirus infection. Antigen specificity for these receptors is unknown. TCRdb recomputed calls from the reads with MiXCR, one row per CDR3 protein. The profile shows 570,000 or so distinct CDR3 sequences, under 45% of them singletons. This specimen consisted of cultured PBMCs, obtained from culture after CMV antigen stimulation. These receptors all stem from a human donor in good health (CMV status not recorded). Some clones in this sample may be carry-over from other donors' samples.

The rearrangement uses TRBV7-8 and TRBJ2-6, with D perhaps matching TRBD1 (6 bases). CDR3 length: 18 amino acids. The germline V and J ends were trimmed by 1 base and 2 bases, with 15 bases remaining between them. Germline CDR1 reads SGHVS; CDR2 reads FQNEAQ. CDR3 sequence: CASSLGFRGSAGANVLTF. CDR3 nucleotide sequence: TGTGCCAGCAGCTTAGGTTTCAGGGGAAGCGCTGGGGCCAACGTCCTGACTTTC. Full variable domain (missing parts from reference TRBV7-8 and TRBJ2-6): GAGVSQSPRYKVAKRGQDVALRCDPISGHVSLFWYQQALGQGPEFLTYFQNEAQLDKSGLPSDRFFAERPEGSVSTLKIQRTQQEDSAVYLCASSLGFRGSAGANVLTFGAGSRLTVL.

The V and J genes are TRBV7-2 and TRBJ1-5; D call uncertain. This CDR3 comprises 16 residues. Trimming shortened V by 2 bases and J by 0 bases, and 11 bases separated the two germline ends. Germline V gives CDR1 SGHTA, CDR2 FQGNSA. In DNA, the CDR3 is TGTGCCAGCAGCTTATATATACACGATAGCAATCAGCCCCAGCATTTT. Its protein product is CASSLYIHDSNQPQHF.

This clonotype was observed a handful of times. The chain links TRBV5-4 to TRBJ1-5; D gene ambiguous. V dropped 2 bases and J dropped 2 bases, with 11 bases sitting between them. CDR1 is SGHNT and CDR2 is YYREEE in the germline V gene (reference sequence). The CDR3 loop spans 15 amino acids. The CDR3 protein is CASSFDPGGNQPQHF. DNA of the CDR3: TGTGCCAGCAGCTTCGACCCAGGTGGCAATCAGCCCCAGCATTTT.

The rearrangement links TRBV11-2 to TRBJ1-6; possible D gene TRBD1, 5 bases. Germline V gene data show CDR1 as SGHAT and CDR2 as FQNNGV. The CDR3 is 13 residues long. V was clipped by 5 bases and J by 14 bases, with 16 bases between them. This CDR3 reads CASSAGDVQTLHF. For the CDR3, the DNA is TGTGCCAGCAGCGCCGGGGACGTGCAAACCCTCCACTTT.

This clonotype has just one count. The rearrangement uses TRBV7-2 and TRBJ1-2; 8 nucleotides line up with TRBD1. V was pared by 4 bases and J by 7 bases, with 8 bases of the junction left unmatched. Germline V gives CDR1 SGHTA, CDR2 FQGNSA. This CDR3 region has 14 residues. CDR3: CASSSQQGAGGYTF. The CDR3 coding sequence is TGTGCCAGCAGCTCTCAGCAGGGGGCTGGTGGCTACACCTTC.

The CDR3 spells CASREGRAETQYF. CDR3 sequence (DNA): TGTGCCAGCAGGGAGGGCAGGGCCGAGACCCAGTACTTC. This sequence joins TRBV2 and TRBJ2-5; possibly TRBD2 for D (6 bases). V was cut by 6 bases and J by 5 bases, with 13 bases left in between. The CDR3 spans 13 residues. Germline CDR1 is SNHLY and CDR2 is FYNNEI.

The chain is built from TRBV7-2 and TRBJ2-3; 8 bases align to TRBD2. This CDR3 is 14 amino acids long. After removal of 6 bases from V and 5 bases from J, the junction contained 7 bases not matched to a gene. The germline gives CDR1 SGHTA, CDR2 FQGNSA. The CDR3 is CASRGAGAEDTQYF. The CDR3 nucleotides are TGTGCCAGCAGAGGAGCGGGGGCGGAAGATACGCAGTATTTT.

The J gene is TRBJ2-7, the V gene TRBV5-1; a weak D match, TRBD2 (5 bases). CDR1 and CDR2 from the germline V gene are SGHRS and YFSETQ. Trimming pared 2 bases from V and 6 bases from J, leaving 18 bases between. The CDR3 is 15 amino acids. The CDR3: CASSLSPQTGSEQYF. In DNA, the CDR3 is TGCGCCAGCAGCTTATCGCCTCAAACGGGATCCGAGCAGTACTTC.

The CDR3 DNA sequence: TGTGCCAGCAGGGAGGACAGGGGCTATGGCTACACCTTC. Its translation: CASREDRGYGYTF. The chain combines TRBV6-6 with TRBJ1-2; 9 bases match TRBD1. V lost 6 bases, J lost 4 bases, and 3 bases stayed unmatched. This CDR3 is 13 amino acids long. Germline CDR1 is MNHNY and CDR2 is SVGAGI (reference sequence).

J is TRBJ2-2 and V is TRBV20-1; no clear D gene. This CDR3 has 14 amino acids. Germline CDR1 and CDR2: DFQATT and SNEGSKA (reference sequence). Trimming took 3 bases from V and 4 from J, leaving 12 bases between them. The chain's CDR3 is CSARTNPSTGELFF. The DNA of the CDR3 is TGCAGTGCTAGGACCAACCCGAGCACCGGGGAGCTGTTTTTT.

The rearrangement uses TRBV6-2 or TRBV6-3 and TRBJ2-1; perhaps D is TRBD1 or TRBD2 (5 bases each). With 2 bases removed from V and 2 bases from J, the gap between germline ends came to 10 bases. The CDR3 is 15 residues long. Germline V gene lookup returns CDR1 MNHEY and CDR2 SVGEGT. This CDR3 reads CASSYGGAAYNEQFF. The DNA of the CDR3 is TGTGCCAGCAGTTACGGGGGAGCGGCCTACAATGAGCAGTTCTTC.

This clonotype was seen a handful of times. The V call is TRBV7-2, the J call TRBJ2-1; TRBD2 aligns across 10 bases. In germline, CDR1 is SGHTA, CDR2 FQGNSA. V was clipped by 2 bases and J by 8 bases; unmatched bases: 9. The CDR3 runs to 16 residues. Here the CDR3 reads CASSLTPVLAGYEQFF. The CDR3 coding sequence is TGTGCCAGCAGCTTAACCCCGGTACTAGCGGGATATGAGCAGTTCTTC.

This clonotype has only one observation. The rearrangement joins TRBV7-8 to TRBJ2-1; 7 bases match TRBD2. The ends lost 5 bases at V and 1 base at J; junction bases unmatched: 17. The germline V gene encodes CDR1 SGHVS and CDR2 FQNEAQ. This CDR3 spans 19 amino acids. Written as DNA, the CDR3 is TGTGCCAGCAGCCAGCAACCCTCGTCCGGCGGGGGTTCCTACAATGAGCAGTTCTTC. Its protein is CASSQQPSSGGGSYNEQFF.

The gene calls are TRBV7-6 and TRBJ2-7; 10 bases line up with TRBD2. The junction had 13 bases not matched to a gene; V was cut back by 5 bases and J by 3 bases. The germline gives CDR1 SGHVS, CDR2 FNYEAQ. The CDR3 runs 17 residues. CDR3 residues: CASSPTEPPSGGYEQYF. The CDR3 bases are TGTGCCAGCAGCCCGACCGAGCCCCCTAGCGGGGGCTACGAGCAGTACTTC.

The rearrangement uses TRBV6-2 or TRBV6-3 and TRBJ2-2, with 11 bases that match TRBD2. The J segment lost 4 bases and the V segment lost 3 bases, leaving 7 bases of the junction unmatched. Germline-derived CDR1 and CDR2 are MNHEY and SVGEGT. CDR3 length: 17 residues. CDR3 protein: CASSYTTSGIPTGELFF. The CDR3 DNA sequence: TGTGCCAGCAGTTATACGACTAGCGGGATCCCCACCGGGGAGCTGTTTTTT.

The chain has TRBV7-9 and TRBJ1-1; weak D call: TRBD1 (6 bases). The CDR3 runs to 15 residues. The germline V gene has CDR1 SEHNR and CDR2 FQNEAQ (reference sequence). V lost 2 bases to trimming and J lost 0 bases, with 10 bases between them. The CDR3 sequence is CASSLITGMNTEAFF. The CDR3 DNA is TGTGCCAGCAGCTTAATTACAGGGATGAACACTGAAGCTTTCTTT. Full variable domain (remainder filled in from reference TRBV7-9 and TRBJ1-1): DTGVSQNPRHKITKRGQNVTFRCDPISEHNRLYWYRQTLGQGPEFLTYFQNEAQLEKSRLLSDRFSAERPKGSFSTLEIQRTEQGDSAMYLCASSLITGMNTEAFFGQGTRLTVV.

In its sample, this clonotype was seen a few times. The rearrangement links TRBV7-6 to TRBJ2-7; 8 bases fit TRBD2. CDR1 and CDR2 (germline): SGHVS, FNYEAQ. V dropped 4 bases and J dropped 12; count of bases not matched to a gene: 11. CDR3 size: 13 residues. The CDR3 bases are TGTGCCAGCAGCTCAGGGACGACTAGCGCCTCGTACTTC. Its translation: CASSSGTTSASYF.

The V and J genes are TRBV11-2 and TRBJ2-7; D perhaps matches TRBD2 (6 bases). This CDR3 region has 14 residues. The germline gives CDR1 SGHAT, CDR2 FQNNGV. V gave up 5 bases and J gave up 2 bases, with 13 bases separating them. For the CDR3, the DNA is TGTGCCAGCAGCGACCTAGCGACCGCCTACGAGCAGTACTTC. As protein: CASSDLATAYEQYF.

The genes are TRBV2 and TRBJ1-6; no firm D call. Trimming cost V 6 bases and J 9 bases, with 15 bases left between them. The germline CDR1 and CDR2 sequences are SNHLY and FYNNEI. The CDR3 consists of 14 residues. The CDR3 DNA is TGTGCCAGCAGACGGGTAGTGGGTAGTTCACCCCTCCACTTT. Translation: CASRRVVGSSPLHF.

In its sample, this clonotype was seen a few times. The rearrangement links TRBV7-2 to TRBJ2-3, with D hard to call. Germline loops: CDR1 SGHTA, CDR2 FQGNSA. V gave up 0 bases and J gave up 6 bases, with 16 bases separating them. This CDR3 spans 16 amino acids. The CDR3 region is CASSLATVVGADTQYF. CDR3 nucleotide sequence: TGTGCCAGCAGCTTAGCTACAGTAGTTGGCGCGGATACGCAGTATTTT. Full variable domain (rest looked up from reference TRBV7-2 and TRBJ2-3): GAGVSQSPSNKVTEKGKDVELRCDPISGHTALYWYRQSLGQGLEFLIYFQGNSAPDKSGLPSDRFSAERTGGSVSTLTIQRTQQEDSAVYLCASSLATVVGADTQYFGPGTRLTVL.

This chain links TRBV15 with TRBJ2-5; TRBD1 aligns across 12 bases. This CDR3 has 16 amino acids. The germline CDR1 and CDR2 sequences are LNHNV and YYDKDF (reference sequence). V lost 3 bases, J lost 3 bases, and 5 bases stayed unmatched. The CDR3 spells CATSRGDRGREETQYF. In DNA form, the CDR3 reads TGTGCCACCAGCAGGGGGGACAGGGGGCGTGAAGAGACCCAGTACTTC.

This clonotype turned up a few times. V and J are TRBV4-2 and TRBJ2-3; 10 bases line up with TRBD2. Germline V CDR1 and CDR2: LGHNA, YNFKEQ. The CDR3 totals 17 residues. V lost 2 bases and J lost 6; bases outside the gene matches: 11. CDR3 DNA sequence: TGTGCCAGCAGCCAATTCCGCCCCGGGACTAGCGAGGATACGCAGTATTTT. Amino acid sequence: CASSQFRPGTSEDTQYF.

This clonotype has just one count. The chain has TRBV5-1 and TRBJ2-3, with D perhaps TRBD2 (5 bases). Germline lookup yields CDR1 SGHRS and CDR2 YFSETQ. V lost 2 bases, J lost 2 bases, and 21 bases lay in between. This CDR3 region has 18 residues. As DNA, the CDR3 is TGCGCCAGCAGCTTAGGTCGGATGAGGGTTTATGACACAGATACGCAGTATTTT. Encoded protein: CASSLGRMRVYDTDTQYF.

This clonotype was picked up one time. CDR3 sequence: CASSLARGGAAADTQYF. The DNA for the CDR3 is TGCGCCAGCAGCTTGGCCCGGGGGGGGGCCGCCGCAGATACGCAGTATTTT. This sequence joins TRBV5-1 and TRBJ2-3; 8 nucleotides agree with TRBD2. CDR1 SGHRS and CDR2 YFSETQ come from the germline V gene. The CDR3 extends over 17 amino acids. Losses at the gene ends were 0 bases for V and 4 bases for J; bases not matched to a gene: 10.

There are a few counts of this clonotype. V gene TRBV6-1 combines with J gene TRBJ1-5; D gene ambiguous. Germline V gene sequence: CDR1 MNHNS, CDR2 SASEGT. The CDR3 contains 15 residues. The V end lost 7 bases, the J end lost 1 base, and 14 bases lay between the germline ends. This CDR3 reads CASTRWVDSNQPQHF. CDR3 nucleotides: TGTGCCAGCACCCGATGGGTAGACAGCAATCAGCCCCAGCATTTT.

V and J are TRBV12-5 and TRBJ1-5; D not resolved. CDR3 length: 15 amino acids. Germline CDR1 is LGHNT and CDR2 is FRNRAP. Trimming removed 0 bases from V and 2 bases from J, with 8 bases in between. The CDR3 loop reads CASGLVDGGNQPQHF. The CDR3 nucleotides are TGTGCTAGTGGTTTGGTCGACGGGGGCAATCAGCCCCAGCATTTT.

The V and J genes are TRBV4-3 and TRBJ1-2, with D unclear. The V and J ends lost 4 bases and 8 bases respectively, with 11 bases between them. Germline CDR1 and CDR2: LGHNA and YSLEER. CDR3 size: 12 residues. CDR3 region: CASSREEGGYTF. CDR3 nucleotides: TGCGCCAGCAGCCGAGAGGAGGGAGGCTACACCTTC.

V is TRBV12-3 or TRBV12-4 and J is TRBJ1-1; D is unresolved. The ends were cut back, 2 bases at V and 1 base at J, with 8 bases in the middle. This CDR3 has 14 amino acids. The CDR3 region is CASSLRGKNTEAFF. Here the CDR3 DNA reads TGTGCCAGCAGTTTAAGAGGGAAGAACACTGAAGCTTTCTTT.

The chain uses TRBV5-4 and TRBJ1-3, with TRBD1 as a possible D gene (5 bases). V dropped 3 bases and J dropped 0 bases, with 10 bases sitting between them. Germline CDR1 reads SGHNT; CDR2 reads YYREEE (reference sequence). The CDR3 length is 15 residues. The CDR3 DNA is TGTGCCAGCAGCTCAGGGCGTTTCTCTGGAAACACCATATATTTT. Its protein is CASSSGRFSGNTIYF.

The genes are TRBV5-1 and TRBJ2-1, with 10 bases lining up with TRBD2. The germline gives CDR1 SGHRS, CDR2 YFSETQ. This CDR3 spans 13 amino acids. Germline trimming cut 5 bases from V and 10 bases from J; bases unmatched to any gene: 6. DNA for the CDR3: TGCGCCAGCAGTTATACTAGCGGGACCGAGCAGTTCTTC. Translation: CASSYTSGTEQFF. Variable domain in full (rest from reference TRBV5-1 and TRBJ2-1): KAGVTQTPRYLIKTRGQQVTLSCSPISGHRSVSWYQQTPGQGLQFLFEYFSETQRNKGNFPGRFSGRQFSNSRSEMNVSTLELGDSALYLCASSYTSGTEQFFGPGTRLTVL.

This clonotype was counted a few times. This chain connects TRBV6-2 or TRBV6-3 to TRBJ2-3; TRBD2 matches at 7 bases. The CDR3 is 16 amino acids. Germline V gene data show CDR1 as MNHEY and CDR2 as SVGEGT. After removal of 8 bases from V and 2 bases from J, the junction contained 13 bases not matched to a gene. CDR3 DNA: TGTGCCAGCTCCGATCTCGCTAGCGGATTCACAGATACGCAGTATTTT. Translated: CASSDLASGFTDTQYF.

The rearrangement links TRBV7-9 to TRBJ2-5; tentative D call: TRBD1 (5 bases). The CDR3 extends over 16 amino acids. Germline V gene lookup returns CDR1 SEHNR and CDR2 FQNEAQ (reference sequence). V lost 2 bases to trimming and J lost 4 bases, with 17 bases between them. DNA of the CDR3: TGTGCCAGCAGCTTAAAGGAATCAGGGAACTTAGAGACCCAGTACTTC. Its translation: CASSLKESGNLETQYF.